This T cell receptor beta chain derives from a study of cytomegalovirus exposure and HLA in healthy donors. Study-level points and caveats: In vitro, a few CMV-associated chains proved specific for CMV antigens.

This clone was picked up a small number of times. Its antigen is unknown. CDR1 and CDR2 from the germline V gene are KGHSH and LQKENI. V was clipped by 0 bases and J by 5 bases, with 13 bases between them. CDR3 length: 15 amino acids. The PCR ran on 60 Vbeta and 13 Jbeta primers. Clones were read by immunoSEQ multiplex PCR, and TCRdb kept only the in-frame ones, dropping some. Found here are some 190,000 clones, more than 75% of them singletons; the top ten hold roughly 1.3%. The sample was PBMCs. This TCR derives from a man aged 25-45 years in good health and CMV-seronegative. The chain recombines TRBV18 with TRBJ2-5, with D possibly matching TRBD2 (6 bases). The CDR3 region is CASSPPEGSGETQYF. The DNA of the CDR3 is TGTGCCAGCTCACCACCGGAGGGCAGCGGGGAGACCCAGTACTTC. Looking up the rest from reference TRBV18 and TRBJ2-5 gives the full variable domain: NAGVMQNPRHLVRRRGQEARLRCSPMKGHSHVYWYRQLPEEGLKFMVYLQKENIIDESGMPKERFSAEFPKEGPSILRIQQVVRGDSAAYFCASSPPEGSGETQYFGPGTRLLVL.